These 20 T cell receptor beta chains came from one sample sequenced in a study of OX40 agonist ivuxolimab in advanced cancers. Profiled with immunoSEQ multiplex PCR; TCRdb holds only in-frame clones, not every one. Here the sample spans tens of thousands of clones, about 88% being singletons. The specimen was CD4+ or CD8+ T cells sorted from blood, collected in a trial of the OX40 agonist ivuxolimab. The receptor set was obtained from an adult with an advanced solid tumor such as melanoma, head and neck, liver or kidney cancer.

V is TRBV5-1 and J is TRBJ2-1, with TRBD1 as a possible D gene (6 bases). V lost 4 bases, J lost 0 bases, and 8 bases lay in between. CDR1 and CDR2 (germline): SGHRS, YFSETQ. This CDR3 comprises 14 residues. The CDR3 spells CASSQGISYNEQFF. The CDR3, as DNA: TGCGCCAGCAGCCAGGGGATCTCCTACAATGAGCAGTTCTTC.

The chain combines TRBV6-1 with TRBJ1-1, with a possible D match to TRBD1 (5 bases). The CDR3 totals 15 residues. Between the trimmed V and J ends, which lost 9 bases and 2 bases, there was a span of 19 bases. Germline lookup yields CDR1 MNHNS and CDR2 SASEGT. This chain's CDR3 is CASRRGLGLNTEAFF. DNA for the CDR3: TGTGCCAGTCGGCGGGGACTTGGATTAAACACTGAAGCTTTCTTT.

V is TRBV6-1 and J is TRBJ2-2, with D possibly being TRBD1 (5 bases). V gave up 2 bases and J gave up 5 bases, with 6 bases separating them. Germline V lookup: CDR1 MNHNS, CDR2 SASEGT. The CDR3 spans 13 residues. The CDR3 loop reads CASSEQGTGELFF. CDR3 nucleotide sequence: TGTGCCAGCAGTGAACAGGGAACCGGGGAGCTGTTTTTT.

The chain combines TRBV15 with TRBJ2-2; 8 bases align to TRBD1. CDR1 is LNHNV, CDR2 YYDKDF, per germline (reference sequence). The ends lost 1 base at V and 9 bases at J; junction bases unmatched: 7. CDR3 length: 15 amino acids. The chain's CDR3 is CATSRAADRARELFF. CDR3 sequence (DNA): TGTGCCACCAGCAGAGCGGCGGACAGGGCCCGGGAGCTGTTTTTT.

This chain uses TRBV5-1 with TRBJ1-1; D remains ambiguous. Germline V lookup: CDR1 SGHRS, CDR2 YFSETQ. V was pared by 3 bases and J by 1 base, with 10 bases between. CDR3 length: 14 amino acids. CDR3 loop: CASSSSTENTEAFF. DNA of the CDR3: TGCGCCAGCAGCTCCTCGACGGAGAACACTGAAGCTTTCTTT.

The chain carries TRBV28 and TRBJ2-1, with D tentatively TRBD1 (6 bases). The CDR3 loop spans 13 amino acids. V shed 1 base and J shed 10 bases, with 11 bases lying between them. Germline V lookup: CDR1 MDHEN, CDR2 SYDVKM. The CDR3, as DNA: TGTGCCAGCAGTTTATTACAGGGTGGAGAGCAGTTCTTC. It encodes CASSLLQGGEQFF.

This sequence joins TRBV19 and TRBJ1-1; possible D gene TRBD1, 5 bases. The CDR3 is 14 residues long. Looked up from germline, CDR1 is LNHDA and CDR2 is SQIVND (reference sequence). Trimming cost V 6 bases and J 3 bases, with 14 bases left between them. This chain's CDR3 is CASRRDYGYTEAFF. DNA for the CDR3: TGTGCCAGTAGGAGGGACTACGGGTACACTGAAGCTTTCTTT.

This clone has just one count. The chain carries TRBV11-1 and TRBJ2-3; D is undetermined. Germline V lookup: CDR1 SGHAT, CDR2 FQDESV (reference sequence). Trimming left V 1 base short and J 0 bases short, with 11 bases between. The CDR3 is 16 residues long. The CDR3 sequence: CASSLVGESSTDTQYF. Written as DNA, the CDR3 is TGTGCCAGCAGCTTAGTTGGAGAATCTAGCACAGATACGCAGTATTTT.

In nucleotides, the CDR3 is TGCGCCACTGCAGTGGGGACAGGGCCGGAGAGTGGCTACACCTTC. It encodes CATAVGTGPESGYTF. The chain carries TRBV5-1 and TRBJ1-2; 9 bases match TRBD1. The length of the CDR3 is 15 residues. Germline CDR1 is SGHRS and CDR2 is YFSETQ. After removal of 9 bases from V and 7 bases from J, the junction contained 16 bases not matched to a gene.

DNA for the CDR3: TGTGCCAGCAGCGAGACTAGCGGGATGGAGCAGTTCTTC. Its translation is CASSETSGMEQFF. The chain is built from TRBV11-2 and TRBJ2-1; 11 nucleotides align to TRBD2. The CDR3 length is 13 residues. CDR1 is SGHAT, CDR2 FQNNGV, per germline. Trimming at V came to 5 bases and at J to 10 bases, leaving 4 bases not matched to a gene.

The rearrangement links TRBV5-1 to TRBJ1-2; D perhaps matches TRBD1 (5 bases). V was pared by 0 bases and J by 1 base, with 7 bases between. The CDR3 is 14 amino acids. Germline CDR1 SGHRS, CDR2 YFSETQ. The CDR3 region has the DNA TGCGCCAGCAGCTTGGGTGGGGGTAACTATGGCTACACCTTC. This codes for CASSLGGGNYGYTF.

This rearrangement joins TRBV28 to TRBJ1-5; a possible D gene is TRBD1 (5 bases). The CDR3 is 18 residues long. V lost 5 bases and J lost 3, with 23 bases in between. Germline V gene sequence: CDR1 MDHEN, CDR2 SYDVKM. The CDR3 reads CASSLTGSGWGANQPQHF. Here the CDR3 DNA reads TGTGCCAGCAGTCTAACCGGATCAGGGTGGGGCGCCAATCAGCCCCAGCATTTT.

The V and J genes are TRBV12-5 and TRBJ2-1; the match to TRBD1 covers 9 bases. This CDR3 has 15 residues. V was pared by 1 base and J by 7 bases, with 5 bases of the junction left unmatched. Germline-derived CDR1 and CDR2 are LGHNT and FRNRAP. The CDR3 sequence: CASGLAGQGKNEQFF. Written as DNA, the CDR3 is TGTGCTAGTGGTTTGGCGGGACAGGGTAAAAATGAGCAGTTCTTC.

The genes are TRBV27 and TRBJ1-6, with D possibly being TRBD1 (6 bases). The CDR3 is 13 amino acids. V was trimmed by 8 bases and J by 4 bases, leaving 9 bases between them. Germline V CDR1 and CDR2: MNHEY, SMNVEV (reference sequence). CDR3 in amino acids: CASGQLYNSPLHF. The CDR3 DNA reads as TGTGCCAGCGGACAGCTATATAATTCACCCCTCCACTTT.

The rearrangement links TRBV2 to TRBJ2-3; D may be TRBD2 (5 bases). The CDR3 extends over 14 amino acids. From germline, CDR1 is SNHLY and CDR2 FYNNEI. V gave up 7 bases and J gave up 0 bases, with 11 bases separating them. The CDR3, as DNA: TGTGCCAGCACCCGGACTGCAAGCACAGATACGCAGTATTTT. Amino acids: CASTRTASTDTQYF.

The chain combines TRBV19 with TRBJ2-7; D may match TRBD1 or TRBD2 (5 bases each). The CDR3 loop spans 13 amino acids. CDR1 and CDR2 (germline): LNHDA, SQIVND (reference sequence). V lost 10 bases and J lost 0, with 13 bases in between. The CDR3 protein is CATLGTDSYEQYF. The DNA for the CDR3 is TGTGCCACCCTGGGGACGGACTCCTACGAGCAGTACTTC.

The V gene is TRBV10-3, the J gene TRBJ2-2; D unresolved. The CDR3 consists of 15 residues. V gave up 9 bases and J gave up 1 base, with 15 bases separating them. Germline V lookup: CDR1 ENHRY, CDR2 SYGVKD. DNA for the CDR3: TGTGCCATTGGCCCCAGTGGGGAGAACACCGGGGAGCTGTTTTTT. Its protein is CAIGPSGENTGELFF.

V gene TRBV18 combines with J gene TRBJ1-3; D may be TRBD1 (5 bases). This CDR3 comprises 16 residues. The germline gives CDR1 KGHSH, CDR2 LQKENI. V was cut by 5 bases and J by 0 bases, with 14 bases left in between. The CDR3 protein is CASSKIPTVSGNTIYF. In DNA, the CDR3 is TGTGCCAGCTCAAAAATCCCGACAGTCTCTGGAAACACCATATATTTT.

The chain joins TRBV6-1 to TRBJ1-1, with TRBD1 as a possible D gene (6 bases). There are 15 residues in the CDR3. CDR1 and CDR2 (germline): MNHNS, SASEGT. V lost 2 bases, J lost 1 base, and 11 bases lay in between. The CDR3 DNA is TGTGCCAGCAGTGAAAGGGGGTTGGGGAACACTGAAGCTTTCTTT. Translating it yields CASSERGLGNTEAFF.

The rearrangement uses TRBV30 and TRBJ2-7; 7 positions agree with TRBD2. V was pared by 3 bases and J by 2 bases, with 10 bases of the junction left unmatched. The CDR3 contains 15 residues. CDR1 is GTSNPN, CDR2 SVGIG, per germline (reference sequence). CDR3 in amino acids: CAWRLGGSIPYEQYF. CDR3 in DNA: TGTGCCTGGAGGTTGGGCGGGAGTATCCCCTACGAGCAGTACTTC.